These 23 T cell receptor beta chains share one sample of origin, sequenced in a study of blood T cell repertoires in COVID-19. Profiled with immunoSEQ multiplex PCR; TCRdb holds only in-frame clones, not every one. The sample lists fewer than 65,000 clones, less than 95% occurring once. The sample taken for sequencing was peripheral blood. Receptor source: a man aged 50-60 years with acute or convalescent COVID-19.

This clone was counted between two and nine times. The CDR3 reads CASSWTANSGANVLTF. The CDR3 coding sequence is TGTGCCAGCAGCTGGACAGCCAACTCTGGGGCCAACGTCCTGACTTTC. The V call is TRBV11-2, the J call TRBJ2-6; D possibly corresponds to TRBD1 (6 bases). The CDR3 is 16 amino acids. The V gene lost 4 bases and the J gene lost 0 bases, with 10 bases spanning the gap. CDR1 SGHAT and CDR2 FQNNGV come from the germline V gene.

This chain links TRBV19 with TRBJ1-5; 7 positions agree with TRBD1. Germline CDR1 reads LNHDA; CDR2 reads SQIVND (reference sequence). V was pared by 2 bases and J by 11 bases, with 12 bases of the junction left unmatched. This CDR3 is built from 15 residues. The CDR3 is CASSIQAGGRGSQHF. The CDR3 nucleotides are TGTGCCAGTAGTATACAGGCAGGGGGGCGCGGGTCCCAGCATTTT.

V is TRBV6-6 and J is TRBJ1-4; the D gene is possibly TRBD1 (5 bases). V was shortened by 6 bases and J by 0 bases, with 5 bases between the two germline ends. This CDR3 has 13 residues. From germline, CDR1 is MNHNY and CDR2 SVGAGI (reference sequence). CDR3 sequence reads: CASRTATNEKLFF. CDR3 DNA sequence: TGTGCCAGCAGGACAGCAACTAATGAAAAACTGTTTTTT.

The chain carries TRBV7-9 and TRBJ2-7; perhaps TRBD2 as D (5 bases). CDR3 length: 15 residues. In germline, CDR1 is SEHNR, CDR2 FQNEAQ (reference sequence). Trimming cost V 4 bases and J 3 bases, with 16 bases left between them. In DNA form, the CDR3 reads TGTGCCAGCAGCTGGGGAACTAGAGGAAACTACGAGCAGTACTTC. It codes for CASSWGTRGNYEQYF.

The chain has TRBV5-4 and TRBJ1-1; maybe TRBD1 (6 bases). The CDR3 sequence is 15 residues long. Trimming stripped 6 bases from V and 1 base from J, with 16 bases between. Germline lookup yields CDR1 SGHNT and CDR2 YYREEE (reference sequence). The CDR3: CASTFFGQTNTEAFF. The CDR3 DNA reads TGTGCCAGCACTTTTTTCGGACAGACGAACACTGAAGCTTTCTTT.

DNA of the CDR3: TGTGCCAGCAGCGTAGATAGGACAGGGGGAAGCTCCTATAATTCACCCCTCCACTTT. Protein product: CASSVDRTGGSSYNSPLHF. The rearrangement uses TRBV9 and TRBJ1-6; 10 positions match TRBD1. This CDR3 is 19 amino acids long. CDR1 and CDR2 (germline): SGDLS, YYNGEE. The V gene end was trimmed by 0 bases and the J gene end by 0 bases; junction bases not matched to a gene: 6.

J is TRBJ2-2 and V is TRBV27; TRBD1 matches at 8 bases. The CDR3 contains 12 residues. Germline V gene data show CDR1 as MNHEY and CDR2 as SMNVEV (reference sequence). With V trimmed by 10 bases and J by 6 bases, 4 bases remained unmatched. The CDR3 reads CATKTGAGELFF. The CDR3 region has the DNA TGTGCCACCAAGACAGGGGCCGGGGAGCTGTTTTTT.

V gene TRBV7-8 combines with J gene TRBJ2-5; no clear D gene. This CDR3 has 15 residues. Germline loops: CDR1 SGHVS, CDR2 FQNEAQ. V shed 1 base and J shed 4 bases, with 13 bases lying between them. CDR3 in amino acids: CASSLGGSTAETQYF. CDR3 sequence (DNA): TGTGCCAGCAGCTTAGGAGGATCCACGGCAGAGACCCAGTACTTC. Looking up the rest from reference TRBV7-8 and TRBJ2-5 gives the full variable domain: GAGVSQSPRYKVAKRGQDVALRCDPISGHVSLFWYQQALGQGPEFLTYFQNEAQLDKSGLPSDRFFAERPEGSVSTLKIQRTQQEDSAVYLCASSLGGSTAETQYFGPGTRLLVL.

This CDR3 reads CASSPRGTGAEEQYF. As DNA, the CDR3 is TGTGCCAGCAGTCCGAGGGGGACAGGGGCTGAGGAGCAGTACTTC. The V and J genes are TRBV27 and TRBJ2-7; 10 positions agree with TRBD1. This CDR3 has 15 residues. V was clipped by 5 bases and J by 7 bases; unmatched bases: 11. Looked up from germline, CDR1 is MNHEY and CDR2 is SMNVEV (reference sequence).

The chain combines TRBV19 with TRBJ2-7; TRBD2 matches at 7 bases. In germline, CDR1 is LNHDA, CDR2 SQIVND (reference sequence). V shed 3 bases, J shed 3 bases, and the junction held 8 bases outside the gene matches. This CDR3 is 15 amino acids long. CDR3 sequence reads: CASSISAGVHYEQYF. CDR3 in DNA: TGTGCCAGTAGTATCTCCGCGGGGGTGCACTACGAGCAGTACTTC.

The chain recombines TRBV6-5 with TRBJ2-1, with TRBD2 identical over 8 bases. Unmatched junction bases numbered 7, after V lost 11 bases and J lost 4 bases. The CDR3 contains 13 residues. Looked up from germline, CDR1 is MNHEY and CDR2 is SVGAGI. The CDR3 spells CASGGLGYNEQFF. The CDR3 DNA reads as TGTGCCTCGGGGGGGCTCGGGTACAATGAGCAGTTCTTC.

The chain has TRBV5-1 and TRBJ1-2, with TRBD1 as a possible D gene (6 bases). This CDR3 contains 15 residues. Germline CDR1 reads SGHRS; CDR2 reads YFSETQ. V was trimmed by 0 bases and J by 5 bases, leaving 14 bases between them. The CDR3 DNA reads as TGCGCCAGCAGCTTGGGAGAAGGGGGTGGTTATGGCTACACCTTC. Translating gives CASSLGEGGGYGYTF.

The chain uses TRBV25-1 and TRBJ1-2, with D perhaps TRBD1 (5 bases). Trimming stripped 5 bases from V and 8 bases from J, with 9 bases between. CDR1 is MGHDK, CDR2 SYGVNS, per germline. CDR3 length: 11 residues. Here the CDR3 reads CASSSGNGYTF. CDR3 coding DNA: TGTGCCAGCAGTTCAGGGAACGGCTACACCTTC.

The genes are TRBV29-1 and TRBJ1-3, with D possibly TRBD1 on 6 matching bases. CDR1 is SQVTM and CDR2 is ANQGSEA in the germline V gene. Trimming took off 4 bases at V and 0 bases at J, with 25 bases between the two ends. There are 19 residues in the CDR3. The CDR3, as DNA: TGCAGCGTTGTCGGGGGGCTGGGATTGGACGATAGCTCTGGAAACACCATATATTTT. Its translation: CSVVGGLGLDDSSGNTIYF.

The CDR3 bases are TGTGCCAGCAGTGAAGGTTTCCCGTCTGGGGCCAACGTCCTGACTTTC. Translation gives CASSEGFPSGANVLTF. V and J are TRBV6-1 and TRBJ2-6; no clear D. Germline V CDR1 and CDR2: MNHNS, SASEGT. With 1 base removed from V and 1 base from J, the gap between germline ends came to 8 bases. This CDR3 contains 16 residues.

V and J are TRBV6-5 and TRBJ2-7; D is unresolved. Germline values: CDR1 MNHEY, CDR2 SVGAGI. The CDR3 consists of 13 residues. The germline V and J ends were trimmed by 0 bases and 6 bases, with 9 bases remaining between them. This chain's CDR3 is CASSYSNGPEQYF. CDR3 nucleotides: TGTGCCAGCAGTTACTCGAACGGTCCCGAGCAGTACTTC.

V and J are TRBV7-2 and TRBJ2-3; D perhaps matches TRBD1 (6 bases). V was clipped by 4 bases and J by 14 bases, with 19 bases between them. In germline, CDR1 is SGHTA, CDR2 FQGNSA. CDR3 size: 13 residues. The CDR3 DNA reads TGTGCCAGCAGCTCTTACCAGGGGCCCCATCTGTATTTT. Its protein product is CASSSYQGPHLYF.

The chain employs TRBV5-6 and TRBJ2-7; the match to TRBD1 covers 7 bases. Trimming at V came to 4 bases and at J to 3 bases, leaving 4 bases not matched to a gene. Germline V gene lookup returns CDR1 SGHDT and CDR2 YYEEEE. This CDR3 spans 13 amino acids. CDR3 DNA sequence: TGTGCCAGCAGCGAAACAGGGGTCTACGAGCAGTACTTC. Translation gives CASSETGVYEQYF. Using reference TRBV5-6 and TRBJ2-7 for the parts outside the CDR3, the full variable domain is DAGVTQSPTHLIKTRGQQVTLRCSPKSGHDTVSWYQQALGQGPQFIFQYYEEEERQRGNFPDRFSGHQFPNYSSELNVNALLLGDSALYLCASSETGVYEQYFGPGTRLTVT.

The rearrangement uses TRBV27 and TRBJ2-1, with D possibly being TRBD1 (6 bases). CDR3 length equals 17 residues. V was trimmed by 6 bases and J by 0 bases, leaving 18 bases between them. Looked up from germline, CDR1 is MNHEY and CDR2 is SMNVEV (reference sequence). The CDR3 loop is CASRGPRQESSYNEQFF. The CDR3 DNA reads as TGTGCCAGCAGGGGACCTCGACAGGAGTCCTCCTACAATGAGCAGTTCTTC.

CDR3 nucleotide sequence: TGTGCCACCAGTGACCTCGCAGGGGCTGGCTACACCTTC. This encodes CATSDLAGAGYTF. V usage is TRBV24-1 and J usage is TRBJ1-2; weak D call: TRBD1 (6 bases). Germline V lookup: CDR1 KGHDR, CDR2 SFDVKD. This CDR3 has 13 amino acids. V was cut by 4 bases and J by 7 bases, with 12 bases left in between.

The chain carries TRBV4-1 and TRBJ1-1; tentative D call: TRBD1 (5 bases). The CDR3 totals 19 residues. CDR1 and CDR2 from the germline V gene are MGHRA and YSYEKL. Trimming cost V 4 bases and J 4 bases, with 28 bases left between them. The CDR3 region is CASSPKSHAGPKRGTEAFF. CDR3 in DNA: TGCGCCAGCAGCCCAAAGAGCCATGCGGGGCCGAAAAGGGGCACTGAAGCTTTCTTT.

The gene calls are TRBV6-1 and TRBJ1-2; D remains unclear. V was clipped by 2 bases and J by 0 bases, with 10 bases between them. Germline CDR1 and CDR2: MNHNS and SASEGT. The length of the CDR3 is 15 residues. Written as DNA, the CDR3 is TGTGCCAGCAGTGAACCAGGAAAAGCTAACTATGGCTACACCTTC. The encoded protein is CASSEPGKANYGYTF.

The CDR3 region is CASSPRVWAGLMISQETQYF. DNA for the CDR3: TGCGCCAGCAGTCCCCGAGTCTGGGCAGGCTTAATGATTTCCCAAGAGACCCAGTACTTC. This sequence joins TRBV23-1 and TRBJ2-5; D is ambiguous. TRBV23-1 belongs to the ORF category, with a function that is uncertain. This CDR3 has 20 residues. The ends were cut back, 4 bases at V and 1 base at J, with 28 bases in the middle.